What follows are 25 T cell receptor beta chains derived from one specimen sequenced in a study of metastatic and nonmetastatic thyroid tumors. Via MiXCR, TCRdb re-called the PCR reads. This sample has approximately 23,000 clones; less than 45% occur once, and the top ten carry roughly 20%. Patients were all untreated before their thyroid surgery. Sequencing used blood. Receptors were obtained from a male donor with papillary thyroid cancer or a benign thyroid nodule (not recorded which). Some clones in this sample may be carry-over from other donors' samples.

The rearrangement links TRBV11-2 to TRBJ1-2; 7 bases align to TRBD1. Germline values: CDR1 SGHAT, CDR2 FQNNGV. V lost 5 bases and J lost 4; bases outside the gene matches: 7. The CDR3 consists of 14 residues. The CDR3 DNA follows: TGTGCCAGCAGCCCAGGGGGGGGCGGCTATGGCTACACCTTC. This gives the protein CASSPGGGGYGYTF.

This clone was counted a few times. This chain joins TRBV28 and TRBJ2-7, with D hard to call. CDR3 length: 12 amino acids. The V gene's germline CDR1 is MDHEN and CDR2 SYDVKM. The V and J ends lost 4 bases and 0 bases respectively, with 4 bases between them. For the CDR3, the DNA is TGTGCCAGCAGTTCCTCCTCCTACGAGCAGTACTTC. Translated, it gives CASSSSSYEQYF.

This clone is categorized as medium-sized. CDR3 DNA: TGTGCCAGCAGCACTGGACCGGCGGGGGCCTACGAGCAGTACTTC. It yields the protein CASSTGPAGAYEQYF. The chain is built from TRBV5-5 and TRBJ2-7, with 7 nucleotides matching TRBD2. Germline assignment: CDR1 SGHKS and CDR2 YYEKEE (reference sequence). This CDR3 is built from 15 residues. V was clipped by 4 bases and J by 2 bases; unmatched bases: 9.

This clone counts as medium-sized. The genes are TRBV28 and TRBJ1-1; D gene ambiguous. There are 12 residues in the CDR3. The germline CDR1 and CDR2 sequences are MDHEN and SYDVKM. Between the trimmed V and J ends, which lost 5 bases and 8 bases, there was a span of 12 bases. Here the CDR3 DNA reads TGTGCCAGCAGTCCGGGTATGTGGGAAGCTTTCTTT. Translating it yields CASSPGMWEAFF.

This chain links TRBV20-1 with TRBJ2-1, with 9 bases aligning to TRBD1. Trimming at V came to 4 bases and at J to 4 bases, leaving 14 bases not matched to a gene. Germline-derived CDR1 and CDR2 are DFQATT and SNEGSKA (reference sequence). The CDR3 has 17 residues. CDR3 residues: CSAKKLYRDRAYNEQFF. The CDR3 DNA reads as TGCAGTGCTAAGAAGCTTTACCGGGACAGGGCATACAATGAGCAGTTCTTC.

The chain carries TRBV7-3 and TRBJ2-7, with a tentative D call TRBD2 (7 bases). This CDR3 has 15 residues. The germline gives CDR1 SGHTA, CDR2 FQGTGA. With 2 bases removed from V and 0 bases from J, the gap between germline ends came to 11 bases. CDR3 protein: CASSLGRGLSYEQYF. The CDR3 nucleotides read TGTGCCAGCAGCTTAGGGCGGGGGCTCTCCTACGAGCAGTACTTC.

The rearrangement joins TRBV27 to TRBJ2-7; D might be TRBD1 or TRBD2, each matching 6 bases. With 2 bases removed from V and 6 bases from J, the gap between germline ends came to 17 bases. CDR1 is MNHEY, CDR2 SMNVEV, per germline (reference sequence). This CDR3 region has 15 residues. As DNA, the CDR3 is TGTGCCAGCAGTTTAGGTGCCGGGGGCATGAGCGAGCAGTACTTC. This codes for CASSLGAGGMSEQYF.

This chain links TRBV19 with TRBJ2-5, with 8 bases identical to TRBD1. The DNA end is more similar to TRBJ2-7, so the J call may be wrong. This CDR3 region has 16 residues. Germline V lookup: CDR1 LNHDA, CDR2 SQIVND (reference sequence). The CDR3 DNA is TGTGGCGGTAGCCCACGGGGACAGGTGTTAATCTACGAGCAGTACTTC. This encodes CGGSPRGQVLIYEQYF.

The chain combines TRBV7-9 with TRBJ1-6; D ambiguous. The CDR3 loop spans 15 amino acids. The germline gives CDR1 SEHNR, CDR2 FQNEAQ (reference sequence). V lost 1 base and J 6 bases, leaving 10 bases between the germline ends. CDR3 region: CASSLDTNPNSPLHF. CDR3 in DNA: TGTGCCAGCAGCTTAGATACAAATCCTAATTCACCCCTCCACTTT.

As for this clone: The same CDR3 arises from other DNA sequences in this sample as well. The chain has TRBV27 and TRBJ1-5; no definite D call. V lost 5 bases and J 6 bases, leaving 8 bases between the germline ends. This CDR3 is built from 12 residues. Germline assignment: CDR1 MNHEY and CDR2 SMNVEV (reference sequence). The CDR3 coding sequence is TGTGCCAGCAGTCCCCGTGGTCAGCCCCAGCATTTT. Protein: CASSPRGQPQHF.

The sample holds a few counts of this clone. Written as DNA, the CDR3 is TGTGCCAGCAGTTCCGACAGGGGGCGGTGGACCTACAATGAGCAGTTCTTC. This gives the protein CASSSDRGRWTYNEQFF. The genes are TRBV12-3 or TRBV12-4 and TRBJ2-1, with 10 bases identical to TRBD1. V dropped 4 bases and J dropped 2; count of bases not matched to a gene: 8. CDR3 length: 17 residues.

This clone is deemed medium-sized. The CDR3 reads CASSAVVGGQSPTNEKLFF. CDR3 coding DNA: TGTGCCAGTAGTGCGGTCGTTGGGGGACAAAGCCCAACTAATGAAAAACTGTTTTTT. This chain connects TRBV19 to TRBJ1-4; D is possibly TRBD1 (6 bases). Trimming stripped 5 bases from V and 0 bases from J, with 22 bases between. Germline CDR1 LNHDA, CDR2 SQIVND (reference sequence). CDR3 length: 19 amino acids.

This clone was counted at least ten times. The V and J genes are TRBV27 and TRBJ2-6, with D perhaps TRBD2 (6 bases). The CDR3 is 18 amino acids. The V end was cut by 2 bases, the J end by 0 bases, with 14 bases between. Germline lookup yields CDR1 MNHEY and CDR2 SMNVEV (reference sequence). CDR3 sequence: CASSLRPGLSSGANVLTF. Written as DNA, the CDR3 is TGTGCCAGCAGTTTACGTCCGGGACTCTCCTCTGGGGCCAACGTCCTGACTTTC.

The chain couples TRBV11-1 to TRBJ2-2, with D hard to call. Germline assignment: CDR1 SGHAT and CDR2 FQDESV (reference sequence). This CDR3 spans 15 amino acids. Trimming took 10 bases from V and 7 from J, leaving 22 bases between them. CDR3 nucleotides: TGTGCCACCTCCTCTACCCGGATCGGTGTCGGGGAGCTGTTTTTT. Protein sequence: CATSSTRIGVGELFF. The whole variable domain, filled in from reference TRBV11-1 and TRBJ2-2, reads EAEVAQSPRYKITEKSQAVAFWCDPISGHATLYWYRQILGQGPELLVQFQDESVVDDSQLPKDRFSAERLKGVDSTLKIQPAELGDSAMYLCATSSTRIGVGELFFGEGSRLTVL.

The chain uses TRBV20-1 and TRBJ2-7; 7 bases fit TRBD1. The junction had 10 bases not matched to a gene; V was cut back by 6 bases and J by 5 bases. The CDR3 spans 13 residues. Germline V gene sequence: CDR1 DFQATT, CDR2 SNEGSKA (reference sequence). CDR3 sequence reads: CSAGTVSPHEQYF. The DNA for the CDR3 is TGCAGTGCGGGGACAGTGAGTCCTCACGAGCAGTACTTC.

A few counts support this clone. The genes are TRBV20-1 and TRBJ2-2; possible D gene TRBD2, 6 bases. In germline, CDR1 is DFQATT, CDR2 SNEGSKA (reference sequence). The CDR3 loop spans 14 amino acids. V dropped 3 bases and J dropped 3 bases, with 11 bases sitting between them. The CDR3 bases are TGCAGTGCTAGTGCGGGGTCGGACACCGGGGAGCTGTTTTTT. Its protein is CSASAGSDTGELFF.

This clone was detected a few times. V gene TRBV6-1 combines with J gene TRBJ1-1, with unresolved D. This CDR3 comprises 14 residues. V was trimmed by 3 bases and J by 0 bases, leaving 8 bases between them. In germline, CDR1 is MNHNS, CDR2 SASEGT. CDR3 bases: TGTGCCAGCAGTGAGGAGACGGTGAACACTGAAGCTTTCTTT. Its protein product is CASSEETVNTEAFF.

Within the sample, this clone is medium-sized. The chain combines TRBV11-3 with TRBJ2-1, with D tentatively TRBD1 or TRBD2 (5 bases each). V lost 0 bases to trimming and J lost 5 bases, with 14 bases between them. This CDR3 has 16 residues. Looked up from germline, CDR1 is SGHNT and CDR2 is YENEEA. CDR3 sequence: CASSLDPSGRNNEQFF. CDR3 sequence (DNA): TGTGCCAGCAGCTTAGATCCATCGGGACGGAACAATGAGCAGTTCTTC.

The chain carries TRBV28 and TRBJ2-7; 14 positions agree with TRBD2. From germline, CDR1 is MDHEN and CDR2 SYDVKM. The ends lost 6 bases at V and 4 bases at J; junction bases unmatched: 5. The length of the CDR3 is 15 residues. CDR3 sequence (DNA): TGTGCCAGCAGCTCTGGGACTAGCGGGAGTTACGAGCAGTACGTC. It yields the protein CASSSGTSGSYEQYV.

This clone came up many times. The J gene is TRBJ2-7, the V gene TRBV5-6; perhaps TRBD2 as D (5 bases). The CDR3 spans 15 residues. Germline CDR1 reads SGHDT; CDR2 reads YYEEEE. Trimming removed 2 bases from V and 3 bases from J, with 15 bases in between. The CDR3 DNA sequence: TGTGCCAGCAGCTTCGGGAATTCAGGCGGCTACGAGCAGTACTTC. It yields the protein CASSFGNSGGYEQYF.

The chain carries TRBV29-1 and TRBJ2-7; 7 nucleotides agree with TRBD1. Germline V gene data show CDR1 as SQVTM and CDR2 as ANQGSEA. The V and J ends lost 6 bases and 5 bases, in that order; junction bases with no gene match: 10. The CDR3 extends over 13 amino acids. The CDR3 coding sequence is TGCAGCGTCCTAGGCGAAGGGGGCAACGAGCAGTACTTC. Protein: CSVLGEGGNEQYF.

This clone turned up a few times. This rearrangement joins TRBV19 to TRBJ1-2; the D is unclear. CDR3 length: 15 amino acids. Trimming shortened V by 3 bases and J by 7 bases, and 18 bases separated the two germline ends. CDR1 LNHDA and CDR2 SQIVND come from the germline V gene (reference sequence). The DNA of the CDR3 is TGTGCCAGTAGTATGGAGGGCGGGGAACTTGCTGGCTACACCTTC. It yields the protein CASSMEGGELAGYTF.

This clone qualifies as medium-sized. V and J are TRBV6-1 and TRBJ2-3; either TRBD1 or TRBD2 may supply D (6 bases each). This CDR3 is built from 14 residues. Germline V gene sequence: CDR1 MNHNS, CDR2 SASEGT. V lost 7 bases to trimming and J lost 2 bases, with 13 bases between them. Here the CDR3 reads CASKRRGDTDTQYF. CDR3 nucleotides: TGTGCCAGCAAACGAAGGGGGGACACAGATACGCAGTATTTT.

This clone appeared many times. V is TRBV20-1 and J is TRBJ2-5; 9 nucleotides line up with TRBD1. The CDR3 length is 14 residues. Germline V gene data show CDR1 as DFQATT and CDR2 as SNEGSKA (reference sequence). V trimming: 3 bases; J trimming: 5 bases; junction bases outside the gene matches: 7. The CDR3 is CSARDRGEWETQYF. In nucleotides, the CDR3 is TGCAGTGCTAGGGACAGGGGAGAGTGGGAGACCCAGTACTTC.

This clone was detected a few times. CDR3 nucleotides: TGTGCCAGCAGTCTCGAGGGTCCCTATAATTCACCCCTCCACTTT. As protein: CASSLEGPYNSPLHF. The rearrangement joins TRBV25-1 to TRBJ1-6; D is undetermined. V gave up 5 bases and J gave up 2 bases, with 10 bases separating them. The CDR3 totals 15 residues. Germline CDR1 is MGHDK and CDR2 is SYGVNS. The full variable domain, in which reference TRBV25-1 and TRBJ1-6 provide the parts outside the CDR3, is EADIYQTPRYLVIGTGKKITLECSQTMGHDKMYWYQQDPGMELHLIHYSYGVNSTEKGDLSSESTVSRIRTEHFPLTLESARPSHTSQYLCASSLEGPYNSPLHFGNGTRLTVT.